This T cell receptor beta chain was captured by sequencing in a study of blood T cell repertoires in COVID-19. Study-wide context: COVID-19 samples from acute and convalescent phases originated in the United States, Italy and Spain. Sample material is recorded as cDNA or gDNA derived from T cells, B-cell-depleted T cells, or PBMCs.

V dropped 3 bases and J dropped 2 bases, with 7 bases sitting between them. Germline V gene lookup returns CDR1 MDHEN and CDR2 SYDVKM. CDR3 length: 13 residues. Followed longitudinally, the Seattle patients had been enrolled during active infection. Authors' analysis steps: Amplification of reference gene primers was used by the study to estimate nucleated cell counts. Some clones are missing from TCRdb's copy, which holds only in-frame ones; the method was immunoSEQ multiplex PCR. V and J calls and clone size are those listed in that table; D and trimming were worked out from the DNA. The sample contains roughly 120,000 clones, around four fifths of which appear only once.

This sequence was found in a man of 80 years or more with COVID-19, enrolled during active disease. The chain combines TRBV28 with TRBJ1-2, with D hard to call. The sequenced material came from peripheral blood. As DNA, the CDR3 is TGTGCCAGCAGTTTTGCAGGCAACTATGGCTACACCTTC. This gives the protein CASSFAGNYGYTF.